This TCR beta chain was obtained from a study of T-cell memory formation after mild COVID-19. Study-wide context: TCR clusters mostly belonged to single donors.

This clonotype has more than one count but fewer than ten. What it binds is unknown. TCRdb reprocessed the 5' RACE reads via MiXCR and lists one record per CDR3 protein. The table shows approximately 290,000 distinct CDR3 sequences, with roughly 19% occurring only once. Germline CDR1 SGHTA, CDR2 FQGNSA. The V end was cut by 4 bases, the J end by 2 bases, with 18 bases between. The CDR3 length is 17 residues. Study-level results: Day 15 to 85 contractors were CD4/CD8 balanced; later expanders leaned CD4+. Nothing confirmed that second-wave clones peaking on day 37 were specific for SARS-CoV-2.

Sequenced: PBMCs or a T cell subset sorted from them (not recorded which). This receptor was identified in a man aged 18 to 29 who had mild COVID-19 (a few samples of this study predate the infection). Cell type and time point are not known. The rearrangement links TRBV7-2 to TRBJ2-1; D gene uncertain. CDR3 residues: CASSSPVAQITYNEQFF. In DNA form, the CDR3 reads TGTGCCAGCAGCTCCCCTGTGGCGCAAATTACCTACAATGAGCAGTTCTTC.